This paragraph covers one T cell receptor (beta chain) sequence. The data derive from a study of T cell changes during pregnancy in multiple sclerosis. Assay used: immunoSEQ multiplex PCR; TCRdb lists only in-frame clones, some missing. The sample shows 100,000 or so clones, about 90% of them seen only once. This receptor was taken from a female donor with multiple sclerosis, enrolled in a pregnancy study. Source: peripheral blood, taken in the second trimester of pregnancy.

The CDR3 spells CATSRVRSENTGELFF. The CDR3 DNA reads TGTGCCACCAGCAGAGTGCGTAGCGAGAACACCGGGGAGCTGTTTTTT. The V call is TRBV15, the J call TRBJ2-2; D might be TRBD2 (5 bases). Trimming pared 1 base from V and 1 base from J, leaving 10 bases between. The CDR3 loop spans 16 amino acids. CDR1 is LNHNV and CDR2 is YYDKDF in the germline V gene (reference sequence).